This T cell receptor (beta chain) was profiled in a study of blood T cell repertoires in COVID-19. Study overall: Whether acute or convalescent, the COVID-19 samples came from the United States, Italy and Spain. The analysed material was cDNA or gDNA that came from T cells, B-cell-depleted T cells, or PBMCs.

This CDR3 contains 14 residues. In the study's own analysis: Amplification with reference gene primers provided the estimates of nucleated cell counts. The table came from immunoSEQ multiplex PCR; TCRdb's copy has only in-frame clones and leaves some out. That table supplies the V and J calls and clone size; D and trimming were determined from the DNA. This sample has about 180,000 clones, with about 85% found just once. The chain combines TRBV21-1 with TRBJ1-1. TRBV21-1 is termed a pseudogene. Sequenced: peripheral blood. This receptor was obtained from a woman between 25 and 40 years old with active or convalescent COVID-19. CDR3 in DNA: TGTGCCAGCAGCCTAGCGGGGGCTACTGTGAACGCTTTCTTT. This gives the protein CASSLAGATVNAFF.